The TCR beta chain described here comes from a study of blood T cells in healthy people across ages. A J-beta primer mix and a sample-barcoded 5' primer were used in a second PCR of roughly 6 to 12 cycles. TCRdb passed the 5' RACE reads through MiXCR, listing each CDR3 protein once. The repertoire consists of roughly 900,000 distinct CDR3 sequences, with about 44% occurring once and the leading ten covering roughly 13%. CDR3 size: 16 residues. Germline CDR1 LGHNA, CDR2 YSLEER. Unmatched junction bases numbered 3, after V lost 0 bases and J lost 7 bases. This clonotype was detected only a few times. Its specificity is unknown. Per sample, at least 5 micrograms of total RNA were extracted. General observations from the study: Older age coincided with a roughly linear decline in TCR beta diversity per million T cells.

The chain carries TRBV4-3 and TRBJ1-6; 10 nucleotides align to TRBD1. The clonotype originates from a man aged 25-40 years in good health. Sequencing was performed on blood. As DNA, the CDR3 is TGCGCCAGCAGCCAAGATCGGGGACAGGGGAATTCACCCCTCCACTTT. Protein product: CASSQDRGQGNSPLHF.